Presented here are 10 T cell receptor beta chains from one specimen sequenced in a study of shared clonotypes between healthy human individuals. Only in-frame clones appear in the TCRdb table, and some are missing; sequencing was by immunoSEQ multiplex PCR. Of around 200,000 clones in the sample, just under 95% were seen once. The material sequenced was naive CD4+ T cells sorted from blood. As for subset: CD45RA+ positively selected. The source of these receptors is a woman in her thirties in good health.

The chain has TRBV7-2 and TRBJ2-7, with TRBD2 identical over 8 bases. J lost 5 bases, V lost 4 bases, and 7 bases had no gene match. The CDR3 runs to 14 residues. The V gene's germline CDR1 is SGHTA and CDR2 FQGNSA. This CDR3 reads CASSWPGLVDEQYF. The CDR3 coding sequence is TGTGCCAGCAGCTGGCCGGGACTAGTAGACGAGCAGTACTTC.

The chain employs TRBV15 and TRBJ2-5; 10 positions match TRBD1. Trimming removed 5 bases from V and 11 bases from J; junction bases left unmatched: 14. CDR3 length equals 15 residues. From germline, CDR1 is LNHNV and CDR2 YYDKDF (reference sequence). The CDR3 loop is CATSGTGTGDEEQYF. CDR3 nucleotide sequence: TGTGCCACCAGCGGAACCGGGACAGGGGATGAGGAGCAGTACTTC.

In its sample, this clone was seen once. The gene calls are TRBV5-5 and TRBJ1-1; the D is unclear. The V gene lost 4 bases and the J gene lost 5 bases, with 21 bases spanning the gap. Germline assignment: CDR1 SGHKS and CDR2 YYEKEE (reference sequence). This CDR3 spans 16 amino acids. In DNA, the CDR3 is TGTGCCAGCAGCCCCCGGTCGGGCAATTTAGGGACTGAAGCTTTCTTT. Translated, it gives CASSPRSGNLGTEAFF.

This rearrangement joins TRBV25-1 to TRBJ2-5; 10 bases match TRBD2. The last part of the DNA fits TRBJ2-7 better; the J call may be wrong. The CDR3 has 16 residues. Looked up from germline, CDR1 is MGHDK and CDR2 is SYGVNS. CDR3 in amino acids: CASSARNSGRRYEQYF. The CDR3 nucleotides are TGTGCCAGCAGTGCCAGAAATAGCGGGAGGCGTTACGAGCAGTACTTC.

This rearrangement joins TRBV5-1 to TRBJ1-2; TRBD1 is a possible D gene (5 bases). The CDR3 runs to 16 residues. Trimming left V 6 bases short and J 4 bases short, with 22 bases between. Germline V gene data show CDR1 as SGHRS and CDR2 as YFSETQ. The CDR3: CASIPEGAALGYGYTF. CDR3 coding DNA: TGCGCCAGCATCCCCGAAGGGGCAGCTCTGGGCTATGGCTACACCTTC. The whole variable domain, remainder taken from reference TRBV5-1 and TRBJ1-2, is KAGVTQTPRYLIKTRGQQVTLSCSPISGHRSVSWYQQTPGQGLQFLFEYFSETQRNKGNFPGRFSGRQFSNSRSEMNVSTLELGDSALYLCASIPEGAALGYGYTFGSGTRLTVV.

The chain is built from TRBV27 and TRBJ2-7, with D unclear. V dropped 5 bases and J dropped 5 bases, with 10 bases sitting between them. CDR1 is MNHEY, CDR2 SMNVEV, per germline (reference sequence). The length of the CDR3 is 12 residues. CDR3 protein: CASSTNLNEQYF. The CDR3, as DNA: TGTGCCAGCAGTACTAATTTAAACGAGCAGTACTTC.

V and J are TRBV18 and TRBJ2-1, with no clear D. The ends were cut back, 2 bases at V and 9 bases at J, with 8 bases in the middle. CDR1 KGHSH and CDR2 LQKENI come from the germline V gene. The CDR3 is 12 residues long. CDR3: CASSPSLGEQFF. In DNA form, the CDR3 reads TGTGCCAGCTCACCATCTCTGGGTGAGCAGTTCTTC.

This clone was seen only once. V and J are TRBV6-6 and TRBJ1-1; no clear D gene. CDR3 length: 12 amino acids. Trimming took 7 bases from V and 4 from J, leaving 10 bases between them. CDR1 MNHNY and CDR2 SVGAGI come from the germline V gene (reference sequence). CDR3 residues: CASNQGGTEAFF. CDR3 nucleotides: TGTGCCAGCAACCAAGGAGGCACTGAAGCTTTCTTT.

The rearrangement uses TRBV5-1 and TRBJ2-7; 12 bases fit TRBD2. The CDR3 spans 15 residues. The germline V gene has CDR1 SGHRS and CDR2 YFSETQ. With 4 bases clipped from V and 4 bases from J, the junction kept 6 bases outside the gene matches. CDR3: CASSIGTSGWYEQYF. The DNA of the CDR3 is TGCGCCAGCAGCATCGGGACTAGCGGGTGGTACGAGCAGTACTTC.

This chain connects TRBV13 to TRBJ2-7, with TRBD2 identical over 10 bases. The germline CDR1 and CDR2 sequences are PRHDT and FYEKMQ (reference sequence). CDR3 length equals 12 residues. V shed 5 bases and J 11 bases; nucleotides not matched to a gene: 6. Here the CDR3 DNA reads TGTGCCAGCAGCCGGAGCGGGAGGGCCAAGTACTTC. Translation: CASSRSGRAKYF.